This T cell receptor (beta chain) came from a study of T cell responses to AZD1222 COVID-19 vaccine. Here immunoSEQ multiplex PCR was the method, and the copy in TCRdb shows in-frame clones only, minus some. Of around 140,000 clones listed, about 92% are singletons. As to this clone: Its antigen is still unknown.

Trimming took off 9 bases at V and 2 bases at J, with 13 bases between the two ends. The length of the CDR3 is 13 residues. Study results and limitations: Spike-specific TCR breadth rose after two AZD1222 doses, and depth rose as well. Reports say nearly half of spike-specific TCRs go after unmutated variant regions. Repertoire sampling occurred only after the peak T cell response.

The clonotype was recovered from an adult who had recovered from COVID-19. The sample consisted of peripheral blood, taken after recovery from COVID-19. This chain uses TRBV12-3 or TRBV12-4 with TRBJ1-2; D perhaps matches TRBD1 (6 bases). CDR3 DNA: TGTGCCAGTTCCCCTACAGGGAACTATGGCTACACCTTC. This sequence encodes CASSPTGNYGYTF.